The 30 T cell receptor beta chains below come from one sample, sequenced in a study of T cell changes during pregnancy in multiple sclerosis. Clones were read by immunoSEQ multiplex PCR, and TCRdb kept only the in-frame ones, dropping some. This sample yields some 60,000 clones, of which around 92% are seen a single time; around 2.7% belongs to the top ten. The sequencing here drew on peripheral blood, taken in the second trimester of pregnancy. The receptors originated from a female donor in good health, enrolled as a control in a pregnancy study.

The chain joins TRBV29-1 to TRBJ2-3; D call uncertain. CDR3 size: 11 residues. Germline V gene lookup returns CDR1 SQVTM and CDR2 ANQGSEA. The V end was cut by 0 bases, the J end by 8 bases, with 6 bases between. The CDR3 spells CSVEDRATQYF. The CDR3, as DNA: TGCAGCGTTGAAGATCGAGCTACGCAGTATTTT.

This sequence joins TRBV15 and TRBJ1-4; D gene ambiguous. This CDR3 comprises 15 residues. V was shortened by 5 bases and J by 7 bases, with 17 bases between the two germline ends. Per germline, CDR1 LNHNV and CDR2 YYDKDF (reference sequence). The CDR3 DNA sequence: TGTGCCACCAGCGGTGTGGGCCCTCCGCTTGAAAAACTGTTTTTT. Translating it yields CATSGVGPPLEKLFF.

The chain couples TRBV2 to TRBJ1-2; D remains unclear. The CDR3 consists of 12 residues. Trimming took 6 bases from V and 0 from J, leaving 5 bases between them. Looked up from germline, CDR1 is SNHLY and CDR2 is FYNNEI. CDR3 region: CASRLANYGYTF. In DNA, the CDR3 is TGTGCCAGCAGGTTAGCTAACTATGGCTACACCTTC.

This chain joins TRBV9 and TRBJ2-6; TRBD1 matches 9 bases. The V gene's germline CDR1 is SGDLS and CDR2 YYNGEE. V lost 3 bases to trimming and J lost 3 bases; unmatched junction nucleotides: 10. This CDR3 region has 18 residues. The CDR3 DNA is TGTGCCAGCAGCGAGACCCCGGGACAGGGTGTTGGGGCCAACGTCCTGACTTTC. Translating it yields CASSETPGQGVGANVLTF.

The rearrangement joins TRBV18 to TRBJ2-7; TRBD1 might be the D (6 bases). Germline V gives CDR1 KGHSH, CDR2 LQKENI. The V end lost 3 bases, the J end lost 4 bases, and 7 bases lay between the germline ends. The CDR3 spans 12 residues. The CDR3 DNA is TGTGCCAGCTCACCGACAGGTTACGAGCAGTACTTC. This encodes CASSPTGYEQYF.

CDR3 DNA sequence: TGTGCCAGCAGCATAGGATGCGGCCGAAAGCGGGCTAATGAAAAACTGTTTTTT. Amino acids: CASSIGCGRKRANEKLFF. The chain has TRBV21-1 and TRBJ1-4. TRBV21-1 is classified as a pseudogene. This CDR3 contains 18 residues.

The CDR3 spells CASSPSSIMDTQYF. For the CDR3, the DNA is TGTGCCAGCAGCCCCTCAAGCATTATGGATACGCAGTATTTT. The chain couples TRBV27 to TRBJ2-3; no clear D. This CDR3 spans 14 amino acids. Trimming shortened V by 6 bases and J by 6 bases, and 16 bases separated the two germline ends. Germline V lookup: CDR1 MNHEY, CDR2 SMNVEV (reference sequence).

J is TRBJ2-1 and V is TRBV19; 7 positions agree with TRBD2. V trimming: 6 bases; J trimming: 8 bases; junction bases outside the gene matches: 10. The CDR3 runs to 14 residues. Germline-derived CDR1 and CDR2 are LNHDA and SQIVND (reference sequence). The CDR3 reads CASSSRLAGDEQFF. In nucleotides, the CDR3 is TGTGCCAGTAGCAGCCGACTAGCAGGAGATGAGCAGTTCTTC.

The chain joins TRBV5-8 to TRBJ2-1, with 8 nucleotides matching TRBD1. After removal of 4 bases from V and 4 bases from J, the junction contained 7 bases not matched to a gene. The germline gives CDR1 SGHTS, CDR2 YDEGEE. The CDR3 runs 15 residues. The CDR3 loop reads CASSTGTGTYNEQFF. The CDR3 nucleotides read TGTGCCAGCAGCACCGGGACAGGCACGTACAATGAGCAGTTCTTC.

The chain combines TRBV19 with TRBJ2-2; D gene ambiguous. This CDR3 has 15 amino acids. V was clipped by 5 bases and J by 4 bases, with 14 bases between them. Looked up from germline, CDR1 is LNHDA and CDR2 is SQIVND (reference sequence). CDR3 residues: CASSSGSLTTGELFF. The CDR3, as DNA: TGTGCCAGTAGTTCTGGTAGCCTGACCACCGGGGAGCTGTTTTTT.

Here the CDR3 DNA reads TGCAGCGCCCAGGACGGGGGACCTGAAGCTTTCTTT. Translation gives CSAQDGGPEAFF. The genes are TRBV29-1 and TRBJ1-1, with a possible D match to TRBD1 (5 bases). The CDR3 is made up of 12 amino acids. V was shortened by 7 bases and J by 6 bases, with 15 bases between the two germline ends. CDR1 is SQVTM and CDR2 is ANQGSEA in the germline V gene.

V gene TRBV7-2 combines with J gene TRBJ1-2; D is unclear. Trimming removed 6 bases at V and 4 bases at J, with 12 bases between. The CDR3 length is 13 residues. Germline CDR1 is SGHTA and CDR2 is FQGNSA. CDR3 protein: CASSYDSGYGYTF. The CDR3, as DNA: TGTGCCAGCAGTTACGATTCGGGCTATGGCTACACCTTC.

The chain joins TRBV27 to TRBJ2-2, with a tentative D call TRBD2 (5 bases). The CDR3 covers 15 residues. Trimming stripped 7 bases from V and 5 bases from J, with 17 bases between. Germline V gives CDR1 MNHEY, CDR2 SMNVEV (reference sequence). Written as DNA, the CDR3 is TGTGCCAGCACCTCTAGCTATGGTTGGACCGGGGAGCTGTTTTTT. Protein sequence: CASTSSYGWTGELFF.

The chain recombines TRBV30 with TRBJ1-1; no clear D gene. The CDR3 contains 14 residues. V lost 0 bases to trimming and J lost 1 base, with 9 bases between them. Germline V gene data show CDR1 as GTSNPN and CDR2 as SVGIG (reference sequence). The CDR3 spells CAWSVSLKNTEAFF. The CDR3 coding sequence is TGTGCCTGGAGTGTTTCCTTAAAGAACACTGAAGCTTTCTTT.

This chain joins TRBV4-2 and TRBJ2-1, with 12 bases matching TRBD2. Germline V CDR1 and CDR2: LGHNA, YNFKEQ. With 0 bases clipped from V and 8 bases from J, the junction kept 5 bases outside the gene matches. This CDR3 spans 16 amino acids. CDR3 nucleotide sequence: TGTGCCAGCAGCCAAGATCCTAGCGGGGGGGCCCATGAGCAGTTCTTC. Protein sequence: CASSQDPSGGAHEQFF.

This clone came up once. The chain links TRBV5-1 to TRBJ2-5; TRBD1 matches 9 bases. The J call is in doubt because the DNA end fits TRBJ2-7 better. The CDR3 extends over 15 amino acids. Germline-derived CDR1 and CDR2 are SGHRS and YFSETQ. CDR3 amino acids: CASSLDGTGKYEQYF. The CDR3 DNA reads TGCGCCAGCAGCTTGGATGGGACAGGGAAGTACGAGCAGTACTTC.

The chain recombines TRBV18 with TRBJ2-7; 10 positions agree with TRBD2. This CDR3 comprises 15 residues. Germline-derived CDR1 and CDR2 are KGHSH and LQKENI. V shed 5 bases, J shed 2 bases, and the junction held 6 bases outside the gene matches. In DNA, the CDR3 is TGTGCCAGCTCAGAAGGGCTAGCGGGAGCCTACGAGCAGTACTTC. Translation gives CASSEGLAGAYEQYF. Full variable domain (outside the CDR3, taken from reference TRBV18 and TRBJ2-7): NAGVMQNPRHLVRRRGQEARLRCSPMKGHSHVYWYRQLPEEGLKFMVYLQKENIIDESGMPKERFSAEFPKEGPSILRIQQVVRGDSAAYFCASSEGLAGAYEQYFGPGTRLTVT.

V is TRBV19 and J is TRBJ1-5; TRBD1 matches 9 bases. CDR1 is LNHDA, CDR2 SQIVND, per germline (reference sequence). Trimming took 6 bases from V and 3 from J; bases not matched to a gene: 6. This CDR3 is 15 amino acids long. The CDR3 is CASRKTGGVNQPQHF. Written as DNA, the CDR3 is TGTGCCAGTAGAAAAACAGGGGGCGTCAATCAGCCCCAGCATTTT. Filled out from reference TRBV19 and TRBJ1-5, the complete variable domain reads DGGITQSPKYLFRKEGQNVTLSCEQNLNHDAMYWYRQDPGQGLRLIYYSQIVNDFQKGDIAEGYSVSREKKESFPLTVTSAQKNPTAFYLCASRKTGGVNQPQHFGDGTRLSIL.

The V and J genes are TRBV29-1 and TRBJ2-1, with 9 bases fitting TRBD2. After removal of 4 bases from V and 5 bases from J, the junction contained 12 bases not matched to a gene. The length of the CDR3 is 16 residues. CDR1 and CDR2 from the germline V gene are SQVTM and ANQGSEA. Here the CDR3 DNA reads TGCAGCGTTGTTGGGGCACCTAGCGGGAACGACAATGAGCAGTTCTTC. Translating it yields CSVVGAPSGNDNEQFF.

The table lists this clone with a count of one. V and J are TRBV19 and TRBJ2-3; 9 bases agree with TRBD2. From germline, CDR1 is LNHDA and CDR2 SQIVND (reference sequence). The CDR3 is 13 amino acids. V gave up 10 bases and J gave up 3 bases; unmatched junction bases: 5. In DNA, the CDR3 is TGTGCCACCTCGACTAGCGGAACAGATACGCAGTATTTT. This sequence encodes CATSTSGTDTQYF.

The genes are TRBV6-5 and TRBJ1-2, with 10 bases aligning to TRBD1. This CDR3 region has 15 residues. V was pared by 1 base and J by 2 bases, with 1 base of the junction left unmatched. Germline V CDR1 and CDR2: MNHEY, SVGAGI. The CDR3 sequence is CASSYLGQGNYGYTF. CDR3 in DNA: TGTGCCAGCAGTTACTTGGGACAGGGGAACTATGGCTACACCTTC.

The genes are TRBV5-6 and TRBJ1-2; D uncertain. CDR1 SGHDT and CDR2 YYEEEE come from the germline V gene. The CDR3 is made up of 12 amino acids. Trimming took 4 bases from V and 13 from J, leaving 17 bases between them. Here the CDR3 reads CASSTSPRESTF. The CDR3 coding sequence is TGTGCCAGCAGCACAAGTCCCCGGGAGAGCACCTTC.

This clone appeared a few times. The chain joins TRBV18 to TRBJ1-1, with D possibly TRBD1 on 6 matching bases. V dropped 3 bases and J dropped 1 base, with 15 bases sitting between them. CDR3 length: 16 amino acids. The V gene's germline CDR1 is KGHSH and CDR2 LQKENI. CDR3 residues: CASSPMYWGQNTEAFF. The CDR3 nucleotides read TGTGCCAGCTCACCTATGTATTGGGGACAGAACACTGAAGCTTTCTTT.

The chain joins TRBV28 to TRBJ2-3, with unresolved D. Germline CDR1 is MDHEN and CDR2 is SYDVKM. The CDR3 extends over 16 amino acids. V shed 6 bases and J shed 1 base, with 17 bases lying between them. CDR3 sequence: CASRAPWARGTDTQYF. In DNA form, the CDR3 reads TGTGCCAGCAGGGCACCCTGGGCAAGAGGCACAGATACGCAGTATTTT.

The rearrangement links TRBV4-3 to TRBJ2-3; 7 bases are a match to TRBD2. Germline CDR1 and CDR2: LGHNA and YSLEER. The CDR3 spans 18 residues. Trimming took 1 base from V and 2 from J; bases not matched to a gene: 12. The CDR3 loop is CASSQVAEGGRATDTQYF. DNA of the CDR3: TGCGCCAGCAGCCAAGTGGCTGAGGGAGGGAGGGCCACAGATACGCAGTATTTT.

The chain carries TRBV2 and TRBJ2-3; D is undetermined. Per germline, CDR1 SNHLY and CDR2 FYNNEI. Trimming took off 8 bases at V and 3 bases at J, with 15 bases between the two ends. The CDR3 totals 14 residues. The CDR3 DNA is TGTGCCAGCGCACGAGAGGCTTTAACAGATACGCAGTATTTT. Translated, it gives CASAREALTDTQYF.

The chain carries TRBV10-3 and TRBJ1-1; D unclear. The CDR3 has 12 amino acids. CDR1 and CDR2 (germline): ENHRY, SYGVKD. Trimming took 6 bases from V and 5 from J, leaving 10 bases between them. The CDR3 loop reads CAIRVGETEAFF. The CDR3 nucleotides are TGTGCCATCAGGGTTGGTGAGACTGAAGCTTTCTTT.

This clone was detected a few times. This chain joins TRBV14 and TRBJ1-1; D uncertain. Germline V gene lookup returns CDR1 SGHDN and CDR2 FVKESK. V lost 0 bases, J lost 4 bases, and 9 bases lay in between. This CDR3 is built from 14 residues. CDR3 DNA: TGTGCCAGCAGCCAAGATCTGCGGGGCACTGAAGCTTTCTTT. It translates to CASSQDLRGTEAFF. The complete variable domain, with remaining parts taken from reference TRBV14 and TRBJ1-1, reads EAGVTQFPSHSVIEKGQTVTLRCDPISGHDNLYWYRRVMGKEIKFLLHFVKESKQDESGMPNNRFLAERTGGTYSTLKVQPAELEDSGVYFCASSQDLRGTEAFFGQGTRLTVV.

V usage is TRBV27 and J usage is TRBJ1-1; the D gene is possibly TRBD1 (5 bases). V shed 5 bases and J shed 0 bases, with 16 bases lying between them. In germline, CDR1 is MNHEY, CDR2 SMNVEV (reference sequence). There are 16 residues in the CDR3. This CDR3 reads CASSENRPLLNTEAFF. Written as DNA, the CDR3 is TGTGCCAGCAGTGAAAACAGGCCACTTTTGAACACTGAAGCTTTCTTT.

V and J are TRBV15 and TRBJ2-1, with TRBD2 identical over 7 bases. The CDR3 extends over 13 amino acids. The J segment lost 10 bases and the V segment lost 2 bases, leaving 5 bases of the junction unmatched. Germline CDR1 LNHNV, CDR2 YYDKDF (reference sequence). The CDR3 DNA is TGTGCCACCAGCAGACGGGACTATCTAGAGCAGTTCTTC. The encoded protein is CATSRRDYLEQFF. The full variable domain, in which reference TRBV15 and TRBJ2-1 provide the parts outside the CDR3, is DAMVIQNPRYQVTQFGKPVTLSCSQTLNHNVMYWYQQKSSQAPKLLFHYYDKDFNNEADTPDNFQSRRPNTSFCFLDIRSPGLGDTAMYLCATSRRDYLEQFFGPGTRLTVL.